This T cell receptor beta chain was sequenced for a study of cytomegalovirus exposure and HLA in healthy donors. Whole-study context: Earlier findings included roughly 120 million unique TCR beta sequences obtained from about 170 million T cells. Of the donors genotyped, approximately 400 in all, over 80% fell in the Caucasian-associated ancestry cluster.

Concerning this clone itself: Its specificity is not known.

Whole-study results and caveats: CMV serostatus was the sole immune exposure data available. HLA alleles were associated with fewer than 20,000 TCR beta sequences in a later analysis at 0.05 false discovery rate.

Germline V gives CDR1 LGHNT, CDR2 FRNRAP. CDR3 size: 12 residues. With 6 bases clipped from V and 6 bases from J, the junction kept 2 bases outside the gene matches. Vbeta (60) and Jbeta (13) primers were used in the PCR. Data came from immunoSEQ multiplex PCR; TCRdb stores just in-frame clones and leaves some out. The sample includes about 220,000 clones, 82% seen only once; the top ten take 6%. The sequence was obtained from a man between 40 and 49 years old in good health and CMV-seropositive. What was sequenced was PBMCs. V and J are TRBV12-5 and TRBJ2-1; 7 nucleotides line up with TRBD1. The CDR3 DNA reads TGTGCTAGTGGGAGGGACAGCAATGAGCAGTTCTTC. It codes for CASGRDSNEQFF.